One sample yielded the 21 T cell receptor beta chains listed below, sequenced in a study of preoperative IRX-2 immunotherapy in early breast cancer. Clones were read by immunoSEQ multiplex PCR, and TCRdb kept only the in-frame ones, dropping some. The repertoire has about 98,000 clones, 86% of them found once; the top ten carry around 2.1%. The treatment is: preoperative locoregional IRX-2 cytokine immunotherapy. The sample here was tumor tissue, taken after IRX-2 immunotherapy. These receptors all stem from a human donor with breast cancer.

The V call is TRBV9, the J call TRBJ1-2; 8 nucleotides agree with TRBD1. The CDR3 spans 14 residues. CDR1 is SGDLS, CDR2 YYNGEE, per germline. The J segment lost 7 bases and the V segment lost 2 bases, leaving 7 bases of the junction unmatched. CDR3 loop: CASSVMGTGGGYTF. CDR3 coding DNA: TGTGCCAGCAGCGTGATGGGGACAGGCGGTGGCTACACCTTC.

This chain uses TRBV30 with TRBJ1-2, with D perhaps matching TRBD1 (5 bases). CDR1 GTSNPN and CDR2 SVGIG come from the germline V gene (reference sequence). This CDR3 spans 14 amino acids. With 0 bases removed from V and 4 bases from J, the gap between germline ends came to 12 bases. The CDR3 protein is CAWSVRGKGYGYTF. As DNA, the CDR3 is TGTGCCTGGAGTGTAAGGGGAAAGGGCTATGGCTACACCTTC. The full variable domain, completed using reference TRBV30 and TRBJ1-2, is SQTIHQWPATLVQPVGSPLSLECTVEGTSNPNLYWYRQAAGRGLQLLFYSVGIGQISSEVPQNLSASRPQDRQFILSSKKLLLSDSGFYLCAWSVRGKGYGYTFGSGTRLTVV.

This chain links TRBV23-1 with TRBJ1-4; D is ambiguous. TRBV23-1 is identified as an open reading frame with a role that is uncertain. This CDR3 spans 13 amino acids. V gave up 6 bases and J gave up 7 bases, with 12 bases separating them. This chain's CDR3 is CASSSEQVEKLFF. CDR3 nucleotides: TGCGCCAGCAGCTCGGAGCAGGTTGAAAAACTGTTTTTT.

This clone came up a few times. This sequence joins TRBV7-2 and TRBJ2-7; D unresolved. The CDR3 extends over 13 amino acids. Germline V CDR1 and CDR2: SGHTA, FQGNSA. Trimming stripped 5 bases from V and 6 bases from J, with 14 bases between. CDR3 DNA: TGTGCCAGCAGCCCAAGGGCCACCTCCGAGCAGTACTTC. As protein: CASSPRATSEQYF. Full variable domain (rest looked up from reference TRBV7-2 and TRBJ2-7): GAGVSQSPSNKVTEKGKDVELRCDPISGHTALYWYRQSLGQGLEFLIYFQGNSAPDKSGLPSDRFSAERTGGSVSTLTIQRTQQEDSAVYLCASSPRATSEQYFGPGTRLTVT.

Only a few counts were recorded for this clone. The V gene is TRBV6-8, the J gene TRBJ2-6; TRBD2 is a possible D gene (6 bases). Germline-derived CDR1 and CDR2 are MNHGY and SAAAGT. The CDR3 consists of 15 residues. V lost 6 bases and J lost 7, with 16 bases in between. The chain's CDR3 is CASSQEEGSANVLTF. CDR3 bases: TGTGCCAGCAGCCAGGAGGAGGGCAGTGCCAACGTCCTGACTTTC.

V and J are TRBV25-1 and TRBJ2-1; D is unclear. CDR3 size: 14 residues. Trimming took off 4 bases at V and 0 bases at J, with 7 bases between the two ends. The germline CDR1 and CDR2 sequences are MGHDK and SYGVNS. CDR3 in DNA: TGTGCCAGCAGTGTCCTCGGCTCCTACAATGAGCAGTTCTTC. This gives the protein CASSVLGSYNEQFF.

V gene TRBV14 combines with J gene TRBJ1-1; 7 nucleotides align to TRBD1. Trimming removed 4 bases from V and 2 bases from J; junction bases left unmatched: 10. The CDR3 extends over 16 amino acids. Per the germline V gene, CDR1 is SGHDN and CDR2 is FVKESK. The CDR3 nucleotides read TGTGCCAGCAGCCCGAAATTCGGGACAGTCAACACTGAAGCTTTCTTT. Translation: CASSPKFGTVNTEAFF.

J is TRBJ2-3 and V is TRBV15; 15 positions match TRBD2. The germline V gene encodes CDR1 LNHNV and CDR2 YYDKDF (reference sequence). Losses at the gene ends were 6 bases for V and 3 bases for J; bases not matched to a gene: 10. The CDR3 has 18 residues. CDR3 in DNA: TGTGCCACCAGTCCTGGACTAGCGGGGGGGCTTAGAACAGATACGCAGTATTTT. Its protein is CATSPGLAGGLRTDTQYF.

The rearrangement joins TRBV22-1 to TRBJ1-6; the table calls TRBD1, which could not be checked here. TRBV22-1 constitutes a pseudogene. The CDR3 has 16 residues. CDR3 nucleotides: TGTGCCAGCAGGGCGGAGTTTCTTTCTTATAATTCACCCCTCCACTTT. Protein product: CASRAEFLSYNSPLHF.

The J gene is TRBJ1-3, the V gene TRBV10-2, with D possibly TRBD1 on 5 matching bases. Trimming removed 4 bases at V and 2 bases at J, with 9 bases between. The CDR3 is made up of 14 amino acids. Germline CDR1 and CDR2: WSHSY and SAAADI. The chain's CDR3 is CASSATVTGNTIYF. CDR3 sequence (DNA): TGCGCCAGCAGTGCGACAGTAACTGGAAACACCATATATTTT.

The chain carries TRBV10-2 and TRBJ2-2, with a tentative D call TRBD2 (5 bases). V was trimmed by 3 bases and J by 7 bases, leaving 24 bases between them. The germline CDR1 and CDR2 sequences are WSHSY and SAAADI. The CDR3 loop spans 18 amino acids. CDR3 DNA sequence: TGCGCCAGCAGTGAATATCGGCTAGCATGGGGATGGGACGGGGAGCTGTTTTTT. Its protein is CASSEYRLAWGWDGELFF.

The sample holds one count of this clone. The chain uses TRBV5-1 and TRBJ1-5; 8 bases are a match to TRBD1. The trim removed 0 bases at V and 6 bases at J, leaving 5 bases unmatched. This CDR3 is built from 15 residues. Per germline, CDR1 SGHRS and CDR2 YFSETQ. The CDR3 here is CASSLVPGGGQPQHF. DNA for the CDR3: TGCGCCAGCAGCTTGGTCCCAGGGGGCGGTCAGCCCCAGCATTTT.

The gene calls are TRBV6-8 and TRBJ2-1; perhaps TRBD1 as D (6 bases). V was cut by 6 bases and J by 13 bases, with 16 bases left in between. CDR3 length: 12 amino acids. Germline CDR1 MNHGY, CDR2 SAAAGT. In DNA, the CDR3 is TGTGCCAGCAGGAGAAACCAGGGGCGCCAGTTCTTC. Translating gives CASRRNQGRQFF.

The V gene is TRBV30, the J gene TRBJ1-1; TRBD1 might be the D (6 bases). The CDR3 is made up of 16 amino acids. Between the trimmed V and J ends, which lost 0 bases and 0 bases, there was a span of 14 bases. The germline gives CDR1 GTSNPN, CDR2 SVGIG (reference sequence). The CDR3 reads CAWSVQGTVMNTEAFF. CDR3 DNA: TGTGCCTGGAGTGTTCAGGGGACGGTGATGAACACTGAAGCTTTCTTT.

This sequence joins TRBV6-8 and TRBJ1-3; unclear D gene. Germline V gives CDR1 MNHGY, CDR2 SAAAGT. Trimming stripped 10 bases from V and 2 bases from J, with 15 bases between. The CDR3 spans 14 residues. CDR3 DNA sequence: TGTGCCACCATGGTTCCAGGAACTGGAAACACCATATATTTT. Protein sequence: CATMVPGTGNTIYF.

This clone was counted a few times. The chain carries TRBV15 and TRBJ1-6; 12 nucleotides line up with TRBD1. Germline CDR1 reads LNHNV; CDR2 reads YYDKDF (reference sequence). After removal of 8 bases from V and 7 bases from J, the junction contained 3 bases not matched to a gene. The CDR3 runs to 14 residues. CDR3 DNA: TGTGCCACCCGGGACAGGGGGCCGAATTCACCCCTCCACTTT. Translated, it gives CATRDRGPNSPLHF. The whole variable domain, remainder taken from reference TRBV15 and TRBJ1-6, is DAMVIQNPRYQVTQFGKPVTLSCSQTLNHNVMYWYQQKSSQAPKLLFHYYDKDFNNEADTPDNFQSRRPNTSFCFLDIRSPGLGDTAMYLCATRDRGPNSPLHFGNGTRLTVT.

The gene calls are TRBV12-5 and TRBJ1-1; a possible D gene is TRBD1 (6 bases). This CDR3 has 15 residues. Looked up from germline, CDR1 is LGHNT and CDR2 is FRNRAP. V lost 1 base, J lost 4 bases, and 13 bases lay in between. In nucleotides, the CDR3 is TGTGCTAGTGGTTTGGGGACACAGGGAGGCACTGAAGCTTTCTTT. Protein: CASGLGTQGGTEAFF.

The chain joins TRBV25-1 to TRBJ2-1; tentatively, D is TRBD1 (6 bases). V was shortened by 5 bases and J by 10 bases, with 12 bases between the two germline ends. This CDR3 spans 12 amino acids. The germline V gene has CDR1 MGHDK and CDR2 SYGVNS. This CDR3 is CASSTGHLEQFF. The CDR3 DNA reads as TGTGCCAGCAGTACGGGACACTTGGAGCAGTTCTTC.

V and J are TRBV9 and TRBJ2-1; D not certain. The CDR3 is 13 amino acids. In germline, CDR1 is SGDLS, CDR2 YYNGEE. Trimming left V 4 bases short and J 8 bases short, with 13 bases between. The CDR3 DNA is TGTGCCAGCAGCTCCAGACCCTCCCATGAGCAGTTCTTC. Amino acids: CASSSRPSHEQFF.

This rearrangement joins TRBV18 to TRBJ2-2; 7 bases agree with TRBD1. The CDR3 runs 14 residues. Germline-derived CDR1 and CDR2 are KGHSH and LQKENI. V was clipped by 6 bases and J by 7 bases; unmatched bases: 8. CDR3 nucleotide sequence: TGTGCCAGCTCCGCGACAGGGTACGGCGGGGAGCTGTTTTTT. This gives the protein CASSATGYGGELFF.

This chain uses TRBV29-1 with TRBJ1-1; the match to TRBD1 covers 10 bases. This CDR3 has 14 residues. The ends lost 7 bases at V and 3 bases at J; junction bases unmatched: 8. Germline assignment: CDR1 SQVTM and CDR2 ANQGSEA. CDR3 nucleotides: TGCAGCGCCGCCCCCGGGACAGGGGACACTGAAGCTTTCTTT. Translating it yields CSAAPGTGDTEAFF.